The 15 T cell receptor beta chains presented below share a single source sample, sequenced in a study of T cell responses to AZD1222 COVID-19 vaccine. Assay used: immunoSEQ multiplex PCR; TCRdb lists only in-frame clones, some missing. In the table there are about 150,000 clones, just over 85% of which are singletons. The sample consisted of peripheral blood, taken 28 days after the second AZD1222 dose. These receptors came from an adult who received the AZD1222 COVID-19 vaccine.

This chain uses TRBV24-1 with TRBJ2-7; perhaps TRBD2 as D (5 bases). Trimming cost V 1 base and J 5 bases, with 14 bases left between them. The CDR3 is 15 amino acids. Germline lookup yields CDR1 KGHDR and CDR2 SFDVKD. For the CDR3, the DNA is TGTGCCACCAGTGATTTCTCTGCCCGGGGTAACGAGCAGTACTTC. Encoded protein: CATSDFSARGNEQYF.

The gene calls are TRBV7-9 and TRBJ2-7; tentative D call: TRBD1 (6 bases). The CDR3 spans 13 residues. The V end lost 3 bases, the J end lost 3 bases, and 9 bases lay between the germline ends. The germline V gene has CDR1 SEHNR and CDR2 FQNEAQ (reference sequence). CDR3 sequence reads: CASSFPRGYEQYF. In DNA, the CDR3 is TGTGCCAGCAGCTTCCCCAGGGGCTACGAGCAGTACTTC.

The rearrangement links TRBV28 to TRBJ2-1, with D perhaps matching TRBD1 or TRBD2 (5 bases each). Germline V gene sequence: CDR1 MDHEN, CDR2 SYDVKM. Trimming left V 10 bases short and J 0 bases short, with 7 bases between. The CDR3 runs to 12 residues. The CDR3 DNA reads as TGTGCCACCGGGACCTCCTACAATGAGCAGTTCTTC. Its translation: CATGTSYNEQFF.

The chain joins TRBV5-4 to TRBJ1-5, with no clear D. The CDR3 is 14 residues long. The V gene lost 3 bases and the J gene lost 0 bases, with 7 bases spanning the gap. Germline V CDR1 and CDR2: SGHNT, YYREEE (reference sequence). The CDR3 sequence: CASSSKDSNQPQHF. In DNA, the CDR3 is TGTGCCAGCAGCTCAAAAGATAGCAATCAGCCCCAGCATTTT. Filled out from reference TRBV5-4 and TRBJ1-5, the complete variable domain reads ETGVTQSPTHLIKTRGQQVTLRCSSQSGHNTVSWYQQALGQGPQFIFQYYREEENGRGNFPPRFSGLQFPNYSSELNVNALELDDSALYLCASSSKDSNQPQHFGDGTRLSIL.

The V call is TRBV10-3, the J call TRBJ1-5; TRBD1 matches at 7 bases. Germline CDR1 and CDR2: ENHRY and SYGVKD. The CDR3 extends over 14 amino acids. With 6 bases clipped from V and 5 bases from J, the junction kept 7 bases outside the gene matches. The CDR3 nucleotides are TGTGCCATCAGGTCGACAGGGTATGATCAGCCCCAGCATTTT. Protein product: CAIRSTGYDQPQHF.

The rearrangement uses TRBV18 and TRBJ1-2; D is unclear. CDR1 and CDR2 from the germline V gene are KGHSH and LQKENI. This CDR3 contains 13 residues. The V end was cut by 3 bases, the J end by 4 bases, with 9 bases between. CDR3 region: CASSPGRGYGYTF. CDR3 bases: TGTGCCAGCTCACCTGGTCGAGGCTATGGCTACACCTTC.

This clone has only one observation. V gene TRBV18 combines with J gene TRBJ2-7, with D unresolved. Germline loops: CDR1 KGHSH, CDR2 LQKENI. This CDR3 has 13 residues. The V and J ends lost 2 bases and 4 bases respectively, with 9 bases between them. In DNA form, the CDR3 reads TGTGCCAGCTCACCAGGAACAACTTACGAGCAGTACTTC. Translating gives CASSPGTTYEQYF. The full variable domain, rest sourced from reference TRBV18 and TRBJ2-7, is NAGVMQNPRHLVRRRGQEARLRCSPMKGHSHVYWYRQLPEEGLKFMVYLQKENIIDESGMPKERFSAEFPKEGPSILRIQQVVRGDSAAYFCASSPGTTYEQYFGPGTRLTVT.

The chain couples TRBV5-1 to TRBJ2-7, with TRBD1 identical over 8 bases. CDR3 length equals 16 residues. Germline V gene lookup returns CDR1 SGHRS and CDR2 YFSETQ. V lost 0 bases to trimming and J lost 0 bases; unmatched junction nucleotides: 5. The CDR3 DNA sequence: TGCGCCAGCAGCTTGGGCGCAGGGGGCCTCTCCTACGAGCAGTACTTC. Translated: CASSLGAGGLSYEQYF.

J is TRBJ1-3 and V is TRBV30; no definite D call. This CDR3 has 12 residues. Trimming shortened V by 0 bases and J by 8 bases, and 8 bases separated the two germline ends. The V gene's germline CDR1 is GTSNPN and CDR2 SVGIG (reference sequence). The CDR3 nucleotides are TGTGCCTGGAGTGTAGGAGCTCACACCATATATTTT. It encodes CAWSVGAHTIYF.

On this clone itself: The germline gene is not matched at one end of the junction; a read error may be the cause. The V and J genes are TRBV2 and TRBJ2-7; maybe TRBD1 (5 bases). This CDR3 is built from 15 residues. The germline V gene encodes CDR1 SNHLY and CDR2 FYNNEI. Here the CDR3 reads CASSGQGSSSSEQYF. CDR3 nucleotides: TGTGCCAGCAGTGGCCAGGGTAGTTCGTCCTCCGAGCAGTACTTC.

V is TRBV3-1 (or the pseudogene TRBV3-2) and J is TRBJ2-1, with D maybe TRBD2 (6 bases). Trimming took 1 base from V and 7 from J, leaving 17 bases between them. Germline CDR1 is LGHDT and CDR2 is YNNKEL (reference sequence). The CDR3 runs to 16 residues. CDR3 nucleotide sequence: TGTGCCAGCAGCCAAGGGGCCGGGAGAGGAAGTAATGAGCAGTTCTTC. This sequence encodes CASSQGAGRGSNEQFF.

The CDR3 spells CASSPSRGGGGTDTQYF. The CDR3, as DNA: TGTGCCAGCAGTCCTTCCCGAGGGGGCGGGGGTACAGATACGCAGTATTTT. The genes are TRBV27 and TRBJ2-3; tentatively, D is TRBD1 or TRBD2 (7 bases each). From germline, CDR1 is MNHEY and CDR2 SMNVEV (reference sequence). V was cut by 5 bases and J by 3 bases, with 21 bases left in between. CDR3 size: 17 residues.

V gene TRBV6-5 combines with J gene TRBJ1-2; 10 bases agree with TRBD1. CDR3 length: 15 residues. J gave up 5 bases and V 6 bases, and 9 bases lay outside the gene matches. Germline V lookup: CDR1 MNHEY, CDR2 SVGAGI. In DNA form, the CDR3 reads TGTGCCAGCAGAATTGCTGGGACAGGGGATTATGGCTACACCTTC. Amino acid sequence: CASRIAGTGDYGYTF.

CDR3 in amino acids: CASGLRLASKVVEQFF. The CDR3 DNA reads as TGTGCTAGTGGGTTGAGACTAGCGAGCAAGGTAGTAGAGCAGTTCTTC. The V gene is TRBV12-5, the J gene TRBJ2-1; 8 bases align to TRBD2. V was clipped by 6 bases and J by 10 bases; unmatched bases: 17. CDR3 size: 16 residues. CDR1 LGHNT and CDR2 FRNRAP come from the germline V gene.

The chain employs TRBV5-1 and TRBJ2-5, with D unclear. The V gene's germline CDR1 is SGHRS and CDR2 YFSETQ. Trimming pared 4 bases from V and 1 base from J, leaving 11 bases between. This CDR3 has 14 residues. DNA for the CDR3: TGCGCCAGCAGCCTACGGACGGTCCAAGAGACCCAGTACTTC. Residues: CASSLRTVQETQYF.